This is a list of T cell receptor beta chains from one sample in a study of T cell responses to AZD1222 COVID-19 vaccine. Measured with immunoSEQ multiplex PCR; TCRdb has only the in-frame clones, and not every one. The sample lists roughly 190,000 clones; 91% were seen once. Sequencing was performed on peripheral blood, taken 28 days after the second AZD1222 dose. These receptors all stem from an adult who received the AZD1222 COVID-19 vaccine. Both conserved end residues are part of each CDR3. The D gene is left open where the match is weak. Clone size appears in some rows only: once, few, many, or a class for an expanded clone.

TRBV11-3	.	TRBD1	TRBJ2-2	CASSFNRGQTGELFF	TGTGCCAGCAGCTTTAACAGGGGGCAAACCGGGGAGCTGTTTTTT
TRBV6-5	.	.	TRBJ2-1	CASSYGDWLYGEQFF	TGTGCCAGCAGTTACGGGGACTGGCTATACGGTGAGCAGTTCTTC
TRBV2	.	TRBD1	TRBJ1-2	CASSGLGQNYGYTF	TGTGCCAGCAGTGGACTGGGACAGAACTATGGCTACACCTTC
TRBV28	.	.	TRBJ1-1	CASSLWTNTEAFF	TGTGCCAGCAGTTTATGGACGAACACTGAAGCTTTCTTT
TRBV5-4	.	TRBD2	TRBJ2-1	CASSTPRERETNEQFF	TGTGCCAGCAGCACACCCCGGGAGCGGGAGACCAATGAGCAGTTCTTC
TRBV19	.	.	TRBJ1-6	CASQAVEGVPNSPLHF	TGTGCCAGTCAGGCGGTTGAAGGGGTTCCTAATTCACCCCTCCACTTT
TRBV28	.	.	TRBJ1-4	CASSSPNRNGGEKLFF	TGTGCCAGCAGTTCCCCCAACAGAAATGGTGGTGAAAAACTGTTTTTT
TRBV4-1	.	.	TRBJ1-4	CASSQDRGGGGEKLFF	TGCGCCAGCAGCCAAGATCGGGGGGGCGGAGGCGAAAAACTGTTTTTT
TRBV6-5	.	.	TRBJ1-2	CASSFSLGVGIYGYTF	TGTGCCAGCAGTTTCTCCTTGGGGGTTGGGATCTATGGCTACACCTTC
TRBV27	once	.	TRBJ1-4	CASSSPRTDRNEKLFF	TGTGCCAGCAGTTCCCCCCGGACAGATAGGAATGAAAAACTGTTTTTT
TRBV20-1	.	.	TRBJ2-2	CSASRGATGELFF	TGCAGTGCTAGTCGGGGGGCCACCGGGGAGCTGTTTTTT
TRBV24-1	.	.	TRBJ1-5	CATQGVGNQPQHF	TGTGCCACCCAGGGAGTGGGCAATCAGCCCCAGCATTTT
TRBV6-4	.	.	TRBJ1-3	CASSPGPSGNTIYF	TGTGCCAGCAGTCCCGGACCTTCTGGAAACACCATATATTTT
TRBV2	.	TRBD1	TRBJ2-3	CASEGQGVLESTDTQYF	TGTGCCAGCGAGGGACAGGGGGTCTTGGAGAGCACAGATACGCAGTATTTT
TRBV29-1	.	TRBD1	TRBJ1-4	CSVRQGRGEKLFF	TGCAGCGTCCGACAGGGGCGCGGGGAAAAACTGTTTTTT
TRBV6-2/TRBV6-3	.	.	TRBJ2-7	CASSYSYWLGEQYF	TGTGCCAGCAGTTACTCATACTGGTTGGGCGAGCAGTACTTC
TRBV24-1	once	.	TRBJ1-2	CATSPTATGGYTF	TGTGCCACCAGCCCGACAGCGACGGGAGGCTACACCTTC
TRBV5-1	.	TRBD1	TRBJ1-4	CASSLRGQGAATNEKLFF	TGCGCCAGCAGCTTGCGGGGACAGGGGGCTGCAACTAATGAAAAACTGTTTTTT
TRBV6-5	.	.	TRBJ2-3	CASSYRSGLSTDTQYF	TGTGCCAGCAGTTACAGGAGCGGCCTTAGCACAGATACGCAGTATTTT
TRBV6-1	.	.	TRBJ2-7	CASSEWGTGAYEQYF	TGTGCCAGCAGTGAGTGGGGGACGGGCGCCTACGAGCAGTACTTC
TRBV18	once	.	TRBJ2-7	CASSPDTIATYEQYF	TGTGCCAGCTCACCGGACACTATTGCCACCTACGAGCAGTACTTC
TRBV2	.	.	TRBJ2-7	CASSVNYEQYF	TGTGCCAGTTCGGTAAACTACGAGCAGTACTTC
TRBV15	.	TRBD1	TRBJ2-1	CATSREGGAYYNEQFF	TGTGCCACCAGCAGAGAAGGGGGCGCGTACTACAATGAGCAGTTCTTC
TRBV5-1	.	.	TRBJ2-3	CASSLRGLTDTQYF	TGCGCCAGCAGCTTGAGGGGCTTGACAGATACGCAGTATTTT